Presented here are 26 T cell receptor beta chains from one specimen sequenced in a study of blood T cells in healthy people across ages. Primers used in a second PCR of roughly 6 to 12 cycles were a sample-barcoded 5' primer and a J-beta primer mix. TCRdb fed the 5' RACE reads into MiXCR, producing one record per CDR3 protein. This sample has around 870,000 distinct CDR3 sequences, with less than 35% found just once. Source material: blood. Source of these receptors: an elderly woman in good health.

As concerns this clonotype: A much bigger clone sits one base away, suggesting this may be a read error. V and J are TRBV6-2 or TRBV6-3 and TRBJ2-1; 7 bases are a match to TRBD1. The end of the DNA aligns better with TRBJ2-7, so the J call may be wrong. Germline CDR1 is MNHEY and CDR2 is SVGEGT. The CDR3 contains 15 residues. The CDR3 reads CASSYSGQSYNEQYF. CDR3 bases: TGTGCCAGCAGTTACTCGGGACAGTCCTACAATGAGCAGTACTTC.

The chain combines TRBV21-1 with TRBJ1-2; whether TRBD1, the table's D call, matches the DNA was not checked. TRBV21-1 is a pseudogene locus. This CDR3 has 19 residues. The DNA of the CDR3 is TGTGCCAGCAGCATCTTTCCCCCGGGACAGGGTCTCGCTAACTATGGCTACACCTTC. Translated: CASSIFPPGQGLANYGYTF.

A few counts support this clonotype. J is TRBJ1-5 and V is TRBV20-1, with D possibly TRBD1 on 6 matching bases. The V gene lost 3 bases and the J gene lost 0 bases, with 15 bases spanning the gap. This CDR3 spans 16 amino acids. Germline V lookup: CDR1 DFQATT, CDR2 SNEGSKA (reference sequence). The CDR3 is CSASGGGAYSNQPQHF. In nucleotides, the CDR3 is TGCAGTGCTAGTGGGGGGGGCGCTTATAGCAATCAGCCCCAGCATTTT.

The chain joins TRBV7-2 to TRBJ2-1; D unresolved. V shed 4 bases and J shed 6 bases, with 10 bases lying between them. Looked up from germline, CDR1 is SGHTA and CDR2 is FQGNSA. CDR3 size: 13 residues. The CDR3 loop reads CASSSFTVNEQFF. CDR3 DNA: TGTGCCAGCAGCTCTTTTACTGTCAATGAGCAGTTCTTC.

V is TRBV7-8 and J is TRBJ2-3, with D uncertain. CDR1 SGHVS and CDR2 FQNEAQ come from the germline V gene. The CDR3 totals 13 residues. V was clipped by 5 bases and J by 7 bases, with 13 bases between them. CDR3 nucleotide sequence: TGTGCCAGCAGCCGTGCGAGTCTTTATACGCAGTATTTT. Amino acids: CASSRASLYTQYF.

The chain is built from TRBV5-1 and TRBJ1-5; D remains unclear. Germline values: CDR1 SGHRS, CDR2 YFSETQ. The CDR3 is made up of 15 amino acids. The V end was cut by 1 base, the J end by 3 bases, with 11 bases between. The CDR3 DNA is TGCGCCAGCAGCTTGATTCCCGGGGTCAATCAGCCCCAGCATTTT. Encoded protein: CASSLIPGVNQPQHF.

CDR3 DNA sequence: TGCGCCAGCAGCAAGGTACGGGAGACCCAGTACTTC. It translates to CASSKVRETQYF. The chain combines TRBV5-1 with TRBJ2-5; no firm D call. The germline gives CDR1 SGHRS, CDR2 YFSETQ. This CDR3 has 12 residues. V gave up 4 bases and J gave up 5 bases, with 9 bases separating them.

This clonotype showed up just a few times. A much larger clone is a single base away; this may be a read error. The chain couples TRBV20-1 to TRBJ2-5; 10 nucleotides align to TRBD2. With 3 bases clipped from V and 11 bases from J, the junction kept 12 bases outside the gene matches. The length of the CDR3 is 14 residues. The germline gives CDR1 DFQATT, CDR2 SNEGSKA (reference sequence). CDR3 region: CSARISGGIYEQYF. DNA for the CDR3: TGCAGTGCTAGGATTAGCGGGGGGATATATGAGCAGTACTTC.

This clonotype was detected ten times or more. The chain recombines TRBV29-1 with TRBJ2-1, with 7 bases matching TRBD1. CDR3 length equals 12 residues. Germline CDR1 and CDR2: SQVTM and ANQGSEA. After removal of 7 bases from V and 10 bases from J, the junction contained 10 bases not matched to a gene. As DNA, the CDR3 is TGCAGCGCTGACAGGGTACGGCAAGAGCAGTTCTTC. This sequence encodes CSADRVRQEQFF.

This clonotype appeared many times. The J gene is TRBJ2-5, the V gene TRBV5-1; TRBD2 is a possible D gene (5 bases). Germline V gene data show CDR1 as SGHRS and CDR2 as YFSETQ. The V end lost 5 bases, the J end lost 4 bases, and 12 bases lay between the germline ends. The CDR3 totals 13 residues. The CDR3 loop is CASRQGLIETQYF. The CDR3 DNA sequence: TGCGCCAGCAGACAAGGACTTATAGAGACCCAGTACTTC.

V gene TRBV27 combines with J gene TRBJ1-6; maybe TRBD1 (5 bases). The germline V gene encodes CDR1 MNHEY and CDR2 SMNVEV (reference sequence). V was cut by 5 bases and J by 0 bases, with 17 bases left in between. This CDR3 is 18 amino acids long. The DNA for the CDR3 is TGTGCCAGCAGTCCCCCAAGGGGCGCGAGCTCCTATAATTCACCCCTCCACTTT. Residues: CASSPPRGASSYNSPLHF.

Ten or more counts support this clonotype. The rearrangement joins TRBV28 to TRBJ2-4; D gene unclear. This CDR3 is built from 13 residues. The germline V gene has CDR1 MDHEN and CDR2 SYDVKM. With 6 bases removed from V and 6 bases from J, the gap between germline ends came to 12 bases. The CDR3 reads CASSPPRANIQYF. In DNA, the CDR3 is TGTGCCAGCAGCCCTCCAAGAGCAAACATTCAGTACTTC.

There are many counts of this clonotype. This chain joins TRBV6-2 or TRBV6-3 and TRBJ2-5; a possible D gene is TRBD1 (5 bases). The CDR3 contains 15 residues. The V end was cut by 4 bases, the J end by 0 bases, with 12 bases between. CDR1 is MNHEY, CDR2 SVGEGT, per germline. The CDR3 sequence: CASSWGGAYQETQYF. For the CDR3, the DNA is TGTGCCAGCAGTTGGGGTGGGGCGTACCAAGAGACCCAGTACTTC.

In this sample, this clonotype turned up a few times. This chain links TRBV20-1 with TRBJ2-5, with D possibly being TRBD1 (5 bases). V was shortened by 0 bases and J by 5 bases, with 10 bases between the two germline ends. CDR1 is DFQATT and CDR2 is SNEGSKA in the germline V gene (reference sequence). This CDR3 region has 13 residues. CDR3 DNA sequence: TGCAGTGCTAGAGATCAGGGTTGTGAGACCCAGTACTTC. It is translated as CSARDQGCETQYF.

This clonotype was seen ten or more times. The chain carries TRBV29-1 and TRBJ2-7; 8 bases match TRBD1. The CDR3 covers 13 residues. After removal of 1 base from V and 4 bases from J, the junction contained 3 bases not matched to a gene. The germline gives CDR1 SQVTM, CDR2 ANQGSEA. In nucleotides, the CDR3 is TGCAGCGTTGAAGCAGGGGGCGGGTACGAGCAGTACTTC. Translation: CSVEAGGGYEQYF.

This rearrangement joins TRBV11-3 to TRBJ1-1; 8 bases fit TRBD1. The germline V gene encodes CDR1 SGHNT and CDR2 YENEEA. The CDR3 length is 15 residues. V dropped 5 bases and J dropped 4; count of bases not matched to a gene: 9. Written as DNA, the CDR3 is TGTGCCAGCAGCCTACTGACAGGGGCGATCACTGAAGCTTTCTTT. This sequence encodes CASSLLTGAITEAFF.

This clonotype was counted between two and nine times. One end of the junction is discordant with germline, which a read error may explain. This rearrangement joins TRBV4-3 to TRBJ1-1; D is uncertain. The CDR3 spans 13 residues. Germline-derived CDR1 and CDR2 are LGHNA and YSLEER. The CDR3 bases are TGCACCAGCAGCACGCAGCGGGGCACTGAAGCTTTCTTT. It translates to CTSSTQRGTEAFF.

This clonotype was observed a handful of times. A much larger clone is a single base away; this may be a read error. J is TRBJ2-1 and V is TRBV5-1; 12 nucleotides agree with TRBD1. The V segment lost 4 bases and the J segment 7 bases; nucleotides outside the gene matches: 6. Per the germline V gene, CDR1 is SGHRS and CDR2 is YFSETQ. The CDR3 consists of 15 residues. The CDR3 reads CASSLGTGGRNEQFF. The DNA for the CDR3 is TGCGCCAGCAGCCTCGGGACAGGGGGCAGGAATGAGCAGTTCTTC.

This clonotype has only a few counts. This chain uses TRBV14 with TRBJ1-6; D gene ambiguous. CDR3 size: 13 residues. Trimming cost V 0 bases and J 9 bases, with 6 bases left between them. The germline V gene has CDR1 SGHDN and CDR2 FVKESK. DNA of the CDR3: TGTGCCAGCAGCCAAGATGGGTTTTCACCCCTCCACTTT. Protein sequence: CASSQDGFSPLHF.

As regards this clonotype: Given a much more abundant clone one base away, this may be a read error. The chain has TRBV6-5 and TRBJ2-1; weak D call: TRBD1 (6 bases). CDR1 is MNHEY, CDR2 SVGAGI, per germline. CDR3 length: 19 amino acids. The CDR3 loop reads CASSYPLDRPQSSYNGQFF. Written as DNA, the CDR3 is TGTGCCAGCAGTTACCCTTTAGACAGGCCACAGTCCTCCTACAATGGGCAGTTCTTC.

This clonotype came up once. A much bigger clone sits one base away, suggesting this may be a read error. The J gene is TRBJ2-7, the V gene TRBV11-2; D unclear. Germline CDR1 SGHAT, CDR2 FQNNGV. This CDR3 region has 14 residues. The ends were cut back, 1 base at V and 7 bases at J, with 14 bases in the middle. Here the CDR3 DNA reads TGTGCCAGCAGCTTAGCCGAGGTTTTCAGGGAGCAGTACTTC. Its translation: CASSLAEVFREQYF.

The chain combines TRBV29-1 with TRBJ2-1, with D perhaps matching TRBD1 (6 bases). The CDR3 covers 14 residues. The V end lost 0 bases, the J end lost 7 bases, and 13 bases lay between the germline ends. Germline lookup yields CDR1 SQVTM and CDR2 ANQGSEA. This CDR3 is CSVEDQTGLNEQFF. The CDR3 bases are TGCAGCGTTGAAGATCAAACAGGGTTGAATGAGCAGTTCTTC.

J is TRBJ2-3 and V is TRBV5-1; 10 bases fit TRBD1. The CDR3 is made up of 16 amino acids. Germline V gives CDR1 SGHRS, CDR2 YFSETQ. J lost 3 bases, V lost 3 bases, and 7 bases had no gene match. This CDR3 is CASSSDRGGWTDTQYF. In nucleotides, the CDR3 is TGCGCCAGCAGCTCGGACAGGGGGGGTTGGACAGATACGCAGTATTTT.

This clonotype was counted ten times or more. V is TRBV7-2 and J is TRBJ2-1; maybe TRBD2 (6 bases). The CDR3 consists of 14 residues. V was shortened by 5 bases and J by 5 bases, with 13 bases between the two germline ends. Germline CDR1 is SGHTA and CDR2 is FQGNSA. As DNA, the CDR3 is TGTGCCAGCAGCGGGAAGGGACTTAACAATGAGCAGTTCTTC. Its translation is CASSGKGLNNEQFF.

The chain couples TRBV12-3 or TRBV12-4 to TRBJ1-1; no firm D call. The length of the CDR3 is 11 residues. Trimming left V 5 bases short and J 8 bases short, with 9 bases between. The CDR3 nucleotides are TGTGCCAGCAGTCGGGGAGTAGAAGCTTTCTTT. It yields the protein CASSRGVEAFF.

The chain combines TRBV5-4 with TRBJ2-3, with D possibly TRBD2 on 5 matching bases. Per germline, CDR1 SGHNT and CDR2 YYREEE (reference sequence). V gave up 4 bases and J gave up 5 bases, with 14 bases separating them. The CDR3 loop spans 14 amino acids. The CDR3 region is CASSPRTREDTQYF. The CDR3, as DNA: TGTGCCAGCAGCCCTAGGACCCGGGAAGATACGCAGTATTTT.